One and the same sample provided the 6 T cell receptor beta chains below, sequenced in a study of blood T cell repertoires in COVID-19. The table came from immunoSEQ multiplex PCR; TCRdb's copy has only in-frame clones and leaves some out. In the table there are over 300,000 clones, 65% to 90% of which are singletons. Sequencing was done on a sample of peripheral blood. The receptor source for this set is a human donor in a cohort sampled during active COVID-19.

The chain combines TRBV3-1 (or the pseudogene TRBV3-2) with TRBJ2-7, with D possibly matching TRBD2 (6 bases). The CDR3 is made up of 14 amino acids. Looked up from germline, CDR1 is LGHDT and CDR2 is YNNKEL (reference sequence). The ends were cut back, 1 base at V and 3 bases at J, with 10 bases in the middle. CDR3 coding DNA: TGTGCCAGCAGCCAAGCGGGACTGAACTACGAGCAGTACTTC. Protein: CASSQAGLNYEQYF.

The CDR3 spells CASSSRGDTEAFF. For the CDR3, the DNA is TGTGCCAGCAGCTCACGGGGGGACACTGAAGCTTTCTTT. The chain joins TRBV7-9 to TRBJ1-1; a weak D match, TRBD1 (5 bases). The CDR3 has 13 amino acids. V was cut by 4 bases and J by 3 bases, with 9 bases left in between. In germline, CDR1 is SEHNR, CDR2 FQNEAQ (reference sequence).

The chain joins TRBV5-3 to TRBJ2-3; unclear D gene. TRBV5-3 is annotated as an ORF whose role is uncertain. This CDR3 spans 16 amino acids. Trimming left V 1 base short and J 3 bases short, with 15 bases between. The CDR3 region is CARSLRPQALTDTQYF. DNA for the CDR3: TGTGCCAGAAGCTTGAGACCCCAGGCACTTACAGATACGCAGTATTTT.

V gene TRBV7-3 combines with J gene TRBJ2-3, with 8 nucleotides matching TRBD2. Germline CDR1 and CDR2: SGHTA and FQGTGA. Trimming removed 3 bases from V and 7 bases from J; junction bases left unmatched: 9. The CDR3 is made up of 15 amino acids. CDR3 in DNA: TGTGCCAGCAGCTTGTGGCGGGGGGAAAATCATACGCAGTATTTT. This encodes CASSLWRGENHTQYF.

The V call is TRBV5-6, the J call TRBJ1-1; D remains unclear. The germline V and J ends were trimmed by 3 bases and 4 bases, with 10 bases remaining between them. Germline V lookup: CDR1 SGHDT, CDR2 YYEEEE. The CDR3 sequence is 13 residues long. CDR3 sequence reads: CASSSRVRTEAFF. In DNA form, the CDR3 reads TGTGCCAGCAGCTCACGGGTTCGCACTGAAGCTTTCTTT.

This chain joins TRBV4-1 and TRBJ1-6; D call uncertain. V was pared by 4 bases and J by 8 bases, with 9 bases between. Germline-derived CDR1 and CDR2 are MGHRA and YSYEKL. CDR3 length equals 13 residues. CDR3 in amino acids: CASSRGSDSPLHF. CDR3 sequence (DNA): TGCGCCAGCAGCCGTGGCTCTGATTCACCCCTCCACTTT.